The 20 T cell receptor beta chains listed next were all sequenced from one sample in a study of blood T cell repertoires in COVID-19. Only in-frame clones appear in the TCRdb table, and some are missing; sequencing was by immunoSEQ multiplex PCR. The profile shows 65,000 to 75,000 clones, roughly 89% of them singletons. Input material: peripheral blood. The source is a woman aged 45-60 years with active COVID-19.

This rearrangement joins TRBV19 to TRBJ2-1, with D maybe TRBD1 (6 bases). CDR3 length: 16 amino acids. Per germline, CDR1 LNHDA and CDR2 SQIVND (reference sequence). Trimming pared 3 bases from V and 6 bases from J, leaving 18 bases between. The CDR3 DNA reads TGTGCCAGTAGTATCATCGCAGGGGCCTTACCCAATGAGCAGTTCTTC. It yields the protein CASSIIAGALPNEQFF.

This clone appeared a single time. The V gene is TRBV5-6, the J gene TRBJ1-3; the D gene is possibly TRBD1 (6 bases). The CDR3 spans 15 residues. Germline CDR1 is SGHDT and CDR2 is YYEEEE. The V gene lost 0 bases and the J gene lost 4 bases, with 11 bases spanning the gap. The CDR3 here is CASSLVGARGNTIYF. The CDR3 region has the DNA TGTGCCAGCAGCTTGGTGGGGGCGCGGGGAAACACCATATATTTT.

V is TRBV14 and J is TRBJ2-1; 9 nucleotides agree with TRBD2. J was trimmed by 8 bases and V by 2 bases; bases with no gene match: 7. CDR3 length equals 15 residues. CDR1 is SGHDN and CDR2 is FVKESK in the germline V gene. The chain's CDR3 is CASSQPPSGNHEQFF. CDR3 coding DNA: TGTGCCAGCAGCCAACCGCCTAGCGGGAACCATGAGCAGTTCTTC. Drawing the rest from reference TRBV14 and TRBJ2-1, the complete variable domain is EAGVTQFPSHSVIEKGQTVTLRCDPISGHDNLYWYRRVMGKEIKFLLHFVKESKQDESGMPNNRFLAERTGGTYSTLKVQPAELEDSGVYFCASSQPPSGNHEQFFGPGTRLTVL.

The V and J genes are TRBV5-1 and TRBJ2-1, with 12 bases that match TRBD1. Germline CDR1 is SGHRS and CDR2 is YFSETQ. The CDR3 spans 15 residues. V was clipped by 4 bases and J by 8 bases; unmatched bases: 7. The CDR3 nucleotides are TGCGCCAGCAGCGCCGGGACAGGGGGCTCGGATGAGCAGTTCTTC. It specifies CASSAGTGGSDEQFF.

The chain couples TRBV9 to TRBJ2-7; TRBD1 aligns across 9 bases. The V and J ends lost 3 bases and 2 bases, in that order; junction bases with no gene match: 3. Per the germline V gene, CDR1 is SGDLS and CDR2 is YYNGEE. The CDR3 is 14 residues long. The CDR3 protein is CASSATGGPYEQYF. In DNA form, the CDR3 reads TGTGCCAGCAGCGCAACAGGGGGCCCCTACGAGCAGTACTTC.

J is TRBJ1-2 and V is TRBV4-1; TRBD1 aligns across 7 bases. Germline CDR1 and CDR2: MGHRA and YSYEKL. V was clipped by 1 base and J by 8 bases; unmatched bases: 16. This CDR3 is built from 17 residues. In nucleotides, the CDR3 is TGCGCCAGCAGCCAAGGGATCAAAGGGGGCCTGCTAGGGGGCTACACCTTC. Protein product: CASSQGIKGGLLGGYTF.

The chain joins TRBV11-3 to TRBJ2-1, with a possible D match to TRBD2 (5 bases). CDR1 is SGHNT and CDR2 is YENEEA in the germline V gene. V lost 0 bases to trimming and J lost 0 bases, with 12 bases between them. The CDR3 is made up of 17 amino acids. The CDR3 is CASSLESSFSSYNEQFF. The CDR3 nucleotides read TGTGCCAGCAGCTTAGAGTCTAGCTTTAGCTCCTACAATGAGCAGTTCTTC. The whole variable domain, remainder taken from reference TRBV11-3 and TRBJ2-1, is EAGVVQSPRYKIIEKKQPVAFWCNPISGHNTLYWYLQNLGQGPELLIRYENEEAVDDSQLPKDRFSAERLKGVDSTLKIQPAELGDSAVYLCASSLESSFSSYNEQFFGPGTRLTVL.

The chain has TRBV9 and TRBJ1-3; D call uncertain. Looked up from germline, CDR1 is SGDLS and CDR2 is YYNGEE. Trimming took off 3 bases at V and 2 bases at J, with 12 bases between the two ends. The CDR3 spans 15 residues. The CDR3 here is CASSAATRAGNTIYF. The CDR3 DNA reads TGTGCCAGCAGCGCCGCTACGAGGGCTGGAAACACCATATATTTT. Variable domain in full (rest from reference TRBV9 and TRBJ1-3): DSGVTQTPKHLITATGQRVTLRCSPRSGDLSVYWYQQSLDQGLQFLIQYYNGEERAKGNILERFSAQQFPDLHSELNLSSLELGDSALYFCASSAATRAGNTIYFGEGSWLTVV.

For the CDR3, the DNA is TGTGCCAGTAGCCCCCTTGGCCGGGACAGCGGAAGTTACGAGCAGTACTTC. This codes for CASSPLGRDSGSYEQYF. This chain uses TRBV19 with TRBJ2-7; 7 nucleotides align to TRBD1. Trimming removed 6 bases from V and 4 bases from J; junction bases left unmatched: 18. CDR3 size: 17 residues. Germline CDR1 and CDR2: LNHDA and SQIVND (reference sequence).

Only one count was recorded for this clone. V and J are TRBV7-6 and TRBJ2-1, with D possibly TRBD2 on 7 matching bases. CDR3 size: 17 residues. The V gene lost 5 bases and the J gene lost 5 bases, with 22 bases spanning the gap. CDR1 SGHVS and CDR2 FNYEAQ come from the germline V gene. The CDR3 bases are TGTGCCAGCAGCCTATGGGGAGGGCAGGGGAGTCACAATGAGCAGTTCTTC. As protein: CASSLWGGQGSHNEQFF. Looking up the rest from reference TRBV7-6 and TRBJ2-1 gives the full variable domain: GAGVSQSPRYKVTKRGQDVALRCDPISGHVSLYWYRQALGQGPEFLTYFNYEAQQDKSGLPNDRFSAERPEGSISTLTIQRTEQRDSAMYRCASSLWGGQGSHNEQFFGPGTRLTVL.

V and J are TRBV19 and TRBJ2-3, with TRBD1 as a possible D gene (7 bases). Germline assignment: CDR1 LNHDA and CDR2 SQIVND (reference sequence). Between the trimmed V and J ends, which lost 3 bases and 0 bases, there was a span of 13 bases. CDR3 size: 16 residues. The CDR3 reads CASSIGGDRSTDTQYF. The CDR3 DNA follows: TGTGCCAGTAGTATTGGAGGGGACAGAAGCACAGATACGCAGTATTTT.

DNA of the CDR3: TGTGCCAGCAGTGAAGCGATGGGGGGAGATACGCAGTATTTT. Its protein product is CASSEAMGGDTQYF. V is TRBV6-1 and J is TRBJ2-3; a weak D match, TRBD2 (6 bases). This CDR3 contains 14 residues. With 0 bases removed from V and 5 bases from J, the gap between germline ends came to 9 bases. Germline V lookup: CDR1 MNHNS, CDR2 SASEGT.

This rearrangement joins TRBV2 to TRBJ2-1, with a weak D call TRBD2 (6 bases). The CDR3 length is 13 residues. The V and J ends lost 6 bases and 8 bases respectively, with 14 bases between them. CDR1 and CDR2 (germline): SNHLY, FYNNEI. CDR3 protein: CASSVVWRDEQFF. The CDR3 nucleotides read TGTGCCAGCAGCGTTGTCTGGAGGGATGAGCAGTTCTTC.

The gene calls are TRBV19 and TRBJ2-2, with 10 bases aligning to TRBD2. The CDR3 totals 16 residues. J lost 6 bases, V lost 3 bases, and 7 bases had no gene match. Germline V gene lookup returns CDR1 LNHDA and CDR2 SQIVND (reference sequence). The CDR3, as DNA: TGTGCCAGTAGTATGGAGTCTAGCGGGAGTCCCGGGGAGCTGTTTTTT. Translation: CASSMESSGSPGELFF.

The V and J genes are TRBV27 and TRBJ2-2; possibly TRBD1 for D (6 bases). This CDR3 region has 14 residues. The germline gives CDR1 MNHEY, CDR2 SMNVEV (reference sequence). V lost 3 bases, J lost 4 bases, and 9 bases lay in between. In DNA, the CDR3 is TGTGCCAGCAGTTTGGGGGCGGCCACCGGGGAGCTGTTTTTT. It translates to CASSLGAATGELFF.

This chain links TRBV6-5 with TRBJ2-1, with 7 bases that match TRBD2. CDR1 MNHEY and CDR2 SVGAGI come from the germline V gene. This CDR3 region has 14 residues. J lost 4 bases, V lost 8 bases, and 8 bases had no gene match. The CDR3 protein is CASGREGPYNEQFF. As DNA, the CDR3 is TGTGCCAGCGGGAGGGAGGGCCCATACAATGAGCAGTTCTTC.

This clone was observed once. V gene TRBV7-2 combines with J gene TRBJ1-4, with 7 bases fitting TRBD1. The CDR3 spans 17 residues. CDR1 and CDR2 from the germline V gene are SGHTA and FQGNSA. V dropped 6 bases and J dropped 0; count of bases not matched to a gene: 10. CDR3 in amino acids: CASSPGQSLTTNEKLFF. The CDR3 nucleotides are TGTGCCAGCAGTCCGGGACAGAGCCTTACAACTAATGAAAAACTGTTTTTT.

The chain recombines TRBV4-1 with TRBJ2-1; TRBD1 matches 8 bases. CDR1 is MGHRA and CDR2 is YSYEKL in the germline V gene. The V segment lost 4 bases and the J segment 6 bases; nucleotides outside the gene matches: 11. The CDR3 runs 16 residues. The CDR3 region has the DNA TGCGCCAGCAGCCCACAGGGGGACAGGCTGAGCAATGAGCAGTTCTTC. Protein: CASSPQGDRLSNEQFF.

About this clone: Sequence at one end of the junction differs from germline and may be a read error. J is TRBJ2-1 and V is TRBV9; tentatively, D is TRBD1 (7 bases). The CDR3 is 14 residues long. CDR1 is SGDLS, CDR2 YYNGEE, per germline. The CDR3 DNA sequence: TGTGCCAGCAGCGCAGACAGGGAGGCCCCCGGTTTGATCTTC. This gives the protein CASSADREAPGLIF.

CDR3: CASTPQAGDTGELFF. The CDR3 DNA reads TGTGCCAGCACCCCCCAAGCGGGAGACACCGGGGAGCTGTTTTTT. The genes are TRBV6-5 and TRBJ2-2; 8 bases map to TRBD2. The CDR3 is 15 residues long. V dropped 7 bases and J dropped 3; count of bases not matched to a gene: 7. Germline CDR1 reads MNHEY; CDR2 reads SVGAGI.